A single sample is the source of the 27 T cell receptor beta chains below, sequenced in a study of T cells in Graves' hyperthyroidism and ophthalmopathy. The CDR3 regions of TCR beta were amplified from RNA transcripts. The HTBI primer set drove a first-round RT-PCR of the TCR CDR3. TCRdb re-called the multiplex PCR reads through MiXCR, storing one row per CDR3 protein. Of approximately 590,000 distinct CDR3 sequences listed, about 45% are singletons. The sequencing sample was made of peripheral blood or thyroid tissue (not recorded which). The receptors shown here come from a young woman with Graves' hyperthyroidism.

In this sample, this clonotype turned up a few times. The chain carries TRBV7-9 and TRBJ1-1; maybe TRBD1 (5 bases). Between the trimmed V and J ends, which lost 5 bases and 11 bases, there was a span of 21 bases. Germline V lookup: CDR1 SEHNR, CDR2 FQNEAQ (reference sequence). The CDR3 has 14 amino acids. The CDR3, as DNA: TGTGCCAGCAGCCTGGGTTCGACAGAGAGGTTGGCTTTCTTT. Residues: CASSLGSTERLAFF.

The rearrangement uses TRBV10-1 and TRBJ2-5, with 10 bases that match TRBD2. The CDR3 consists of 15 residues. Germline-derived CDR1 and CDR2 are WNHNN and SYGVQD (reference sequence). V shed 4 bases, J shed 1 base, and the junction held 3 bases outside the gene matches. The CDR3 DNA is TGCGCCAGCAGTGGTAGCGGGAGGCCCCAAGAGACCCAGTACTTC. Encoded protein: CASSGSGRPQETQYF.

V is TRBV12-5 and J is TRBJ2-7; the match to TRBD1 covers 7 bases. This CDR3 spans 16 amino acids. Germline V lookup: CDR1 LGHNT, CDR2 FRNRAP. J lost 3 bases, V lost 3 bases, and 11 bases had no gene match. CDR3 amino acids: CASGFGSGQKFYEQYF. The CDR3 nucleotides read TGTGCTAGTGGTTTTGGTTCGGGACAGAAGTTCTACGAGCAGTACTTC.

This clonotype was observed once. This chain links TRBV10-3 with TRBJ2-7, with TRBD2 matching 8 bases. The junction had 4 bases not matched to a gene; V was cut back by 5 bases and J by 4 bases. The CDR3 extends over 13 amino acids. CDR1 and CDR2 (germline): ENHRY, SYGVKD. In nucleotides, the CDR3 is TGTGCCATCAGTTATGGGACTAGTTACGAGCAGTACTTC. Its translation: CAISYGTSYEQYF.

The chain links TRBV19 to TRBJ1-5; tentative D call: TRBD1 (6 bases). Germline V CDR1 and CDR2: LNHDA, SQIVND (reference sequence). V was shortened by 8 bases and J by 1 base, with 15 bases between the two germline ends. The CDR3 spans 15 residues. CDR3: CASGGGRGSNQPQHF. In DNA, the CDR3 is TGTGCCAGTGGTGGGGGGCGCGGGAGCAATCAGCCCCAGCATTTT.

A single count supports this clonotype. The chain employs TRBV10-3 and TRBJ1-5, with D uncertain. Trimming cost V 6 bases and J 7 bases, with 13 bases left between them. CDR1 is ENHRY and CDR2 is SYGVKD in the germline V gene. CDR3 length: 13 amino acids. CDR3 nucleotide sequence: TGTGCCATCAGGGACCCGGAGGGACAGCCCCAGCATTTT. Its translation: CAIRDPEGQPQHF.

The rearrangement links TRBV20-1 to TRBJ1-6, with D hard to call. Trimming removed 3 bases from V and 7 bases from J, with 16 bases in between. The germline gives CDR1 DFQATT, CDR2 SNEGSKA (reference sequence). This CDR3 spans 15 amino acids. CDR3 sequence (DNA): TGCAGTGCTAGGGAGGGAGGACTACAGAATTCACCCCTCCACTTT. Protein: CSAREGGLQNSPLHF.

This clonotype occurred many times. The genes are TRBV25-1 and TRBJ1-4; tentative D call: TRBD1 (5 bases). V was shortened by 0 bases and J by 3 bases, with 11 bases between the two germline ends. The CDR3 is 16 residues long. Germline CDR1 reads MGHDK; CDR2 reads SYGVNS. The CDR3 spells CASSEYYPGSNEKLFF. Here the CDR3 DNA reads TGTGCCAGCAGTGAATACTACCCAGGGTCTAATGAAAAACTGTTTTTT.

The CDR3 region has the DNA TGTGCCAGCAGGAACCAGGGACAGGGGCACGAGCAGTACTTC. Its protein product is CASRNQGQGHEQYF. The genes are TRBV7-9 and TRBJ2-7; 10 bases line up with TRBD1. Germline trimming cut 6 bases from V and 5 bases from J; bases unmatched to any gene: 7. The CDR3 contains 14 residues. Germline V gene data show CDR1 as SEHNR and CDR2 as FQNEAQ (reference sequence).

This clonotype was counted only a few times. The rearrangement links TRBV7-2 to TRBJ1-4; a possible D gene is TRBD1 (5 bases). This CDR3 region has 15 residues. The germline V gene has CDR1 SGHTA and CDR2 FQGNSA. Trimming left V 5 bases short and J 7 bases short, with 17 bases between. This chain's CDR3 is CASSQAGQGAEKLFF. Written as DNA, the CDR3 is TGTGCCAGCAGCCAAGCGGGGCAGGGCGCTGAAAAACTGTTTTTT. Together with reference TRBV7-2 and TRBJ1-4, the CDR3 gives the full variable domain: GAGVSQSPSNKVTEKGKDVELRCDPISGHTALYWYRQSLGQGLEFLIYFQGNSAPDKSGLPSDRFSAERTGGSVSTLTIQRTQQEDSAVYLCASSQAGQGAEKLFFGSGTQLSVL.

V is TRBV4-1 and J is TRBJ1-6; 7 bases map to TRBD1. After removal of 2 bases from V and 4 bases from J, the junction contained 8 bases not matched to a gene. The CDR3 has 17 residues. The V gene's germline CDR1 is MGHRA and CDR2 YSYEKL. The CDR3, as DNA: TGCGCCAGCAGCCAATCTGACACGGGACAGTATAATTCACCCCTCCACTTT. Its protein is CASSQSDTGQYNSPLHF.

V usage is TRBV20-1 and J usage is TRBJ2-7, with TRBD1 matching 8 bases. Germline lookup yields CDR1 DFQATT and CDR2 SNEGSKA (reference sequence). The CDR3 consists of 14 residues. Losses at the gene ends were 1 base for V and 5 bases for J; bases not matched to a gene: 7. DNA of the CDR3: TGCAGTGCTAGAGTGGCCAGGGGGCCCCACGAGCAGTACTTC. This sequence encodes CSARVARGPHEQYF.

This clonotype was seen a handful of times. The genes are TRBV12-3 or TRBV12-4 and TRBJ2-5; 7 positions agree with TRBD1. The CDR3 extends over 15 amino acids. J was trimmed by 0 bases and V by 4 bases; bases with no gene match: 5. The CDR3 loop reads CASSYWDSNQETQYF. Written as DNA, the CDR3 is TGTGCCAGCAGTTACTGGGACAGTAACCAAGAGACCCAGTACTTC.

This clonotype has only one observation. The DNA of the CDR3 is TGTGCCAGCAGCGCCGGGACACCCCGTAACACCGGGGAGCTGTTTTTT. This translates into CASSAGTPRNTGELFF. This rearrangement joins TRBV2 to TRBJ2-2, with D maybe TRBD1 (6 bases). V lost 6 bases to trimming and J lost 2 bases, with 16 bases between them. There are 16 residues in the CDR3. Germline CDR1 reads SNHLY; CDR2 reads FYNNEI.

Points on this clonotype: A clone one base away is much larger, so this may be a read error. It is likely a read error, because the conserved phenylalanine at the end of the CDR3 is missing. The chain links TRBV7-7 to TRBJ2-5, with D possibly being TRBD1 or TRBD2 (5 bases each). The CDR3 loop spans 13 amino acids. The germline CDR1 and CDR2 sequences are SSHAT and FNYEAQ (reference sequence). CDR3 DNA sequence: TGTGCTAGCAGCCGAGAGGGGACCGGGACCCAGTACCTC. This translates into CASSREGTGTQYL.

Written as DNA, the CDR3 is TGTGCCAGCAGTTTGCCCCTGACTGGGAGGAATTCACCCCTCCACTTT. Protein product: CASSLPLTGRNSPLHF. The chain recombines TRBV6-5 with TRBJ1-6; D is undetermined. From germline, CDR1 is MNHEY and CDR2 SVGAGI. This CDR3 has 16 amino acids. The V end was cut by 4 bases, the J end by 7 bases, with 17 bases between.

The chain uses TRBV15 and TRBJ2-5; TRBD1 matches at 10 bases. The CDR3 has 16 residues. The germline V gene has CDR1 LNHNV and CDR2 YYDKDF (reference sequence). V lost 1 base and J lost 6; bases outside the gene matches: 8. CDR3 in amino acids: CATSRGSGQGTQTQYF. The CDR3 DNA sequence: TGTGCCACCAGCAGAGGCTCGGGACAGGGGACGCAGACCCAGTACTTC.

The V gene is TRBV11-2, the J gene TRBJ1-2; no definite D call. Per germline, CDR1 SGHAT and CDR2 FQNNGV. Trimming removed 1 base from V and 7 bases from J, with 16 bases in between. This CDR3 has 15 residues. Here the CDR3 reads CASSLGGGLLGGYTF. The CDR3 region has the DNA TGTGCCAGCAGCTTAGGGGGTGGACTCTTGGGTGGCTACACCTTC. The full variable domain, completed using reference TRBV11-2 and TRBJ1-2, is EAGVAQSPRYKIIEKRQSVAFWCNPISGHATLYWYQQILGQGPKLLIQFQNNGVVDDSQLPKDRFSAERLKGVDSTLKIQPAKLEDSAVYLCASSLGGGLLGGYTFGSGTRLTVV.

In this sample, this clonotype turned up a few times. The chain combines TRBV12-3 or TRBV12-4 with TRBJ1-2; tentative D call: TRBD1 (6 bases). The ends were cut back, 1 base at V and 3 bases at J, with 15 bases in the middle. The CDR3 is 16 residues long. CDR3 DNA: TGTGCCAGCAGTTTAGACTCCAGGGGCCGTCACTATGGCTACACCTTC. This sequence encodes CASSLDSRGRHYGYTF.

The rearrangement joins TRBV12-3 or TRBV12-4 to TRBJ2-5; D gene unclear. Deletions cut 4 bases from V and 3 bases from J, with 15 bases between. The CDR3 is 15 residues long. CDR3 amino acids: CASSSLPAAKETQYF. CDR3 in DNA: TGTGCCAGCAGTTCGCTTCCGGCAGCTAAAGAGACCCAGTACTTC.

CDR3 nucleotide sequence: TGTGCCAGCAGCTTAATGGCGGGAAGCACAGATACGCAGTATTTT. This codes for CASSLMAGSTDTQYF. The chain joins TRBV7-3 to TRBJ2-3, with D possibly being TRBD2 (6 bases). The V end lost 1 base, the J end lost 0 bases, and 8 bases lay between the germline ends. The CDR3 totals 15 residues. Germline V gene sequence: CDR1 SGHTA, CDR2 FQGTGA.

CDR3 protein: CASSYGLAAYEQYF. CDR3 bases: TGTGCCAGCAGCTACGGACTAGCGGCCTACGAGCAGTACTTC. J is TRBJ2-7 and V is TRBV9; TRBD2 agrees at 10 bases. The CDR3 runs 14 residues. J lost 2 bases, V lost 4 bases, and 3 bases had no gene match. Per the germline V gene, CDR1 is SGDLS and CDR2 is YYNGEE.

A single count supports this clonotype. A much larger clone sits a single nucleotide away, making a read error possible. No conserved phenylalanine or tryptophan ends this CDR3, so it is likely a read error. This rearrangement joins TRBV7-9 to TRBJ1-1, with D maybe TRBD1 (5 bases). Germline loops: CDR1 SEHNR, CDR2 FQNEAQ (reference sequence). Trimming stripped 5 bases from V and 1 base from J, with 11 bases between. CDR3 length equals 14 residues. The chain's CDR3 is CASSTVGQNTEAFL. In nucleotides, the CDR3 is TGTGCCAGCAGCACGGTCGGACAGAACACTGAAGCTTTCCTT.

The genes are TRBV19 and TRBJ1-2; tentative D call: TRBD1 (5 bases). This CDR3 has 15 amino acids. Germline V gene sequence: CDR1 LNHDA, CDR2 SQIVND (reference sequence). Trimming removed 1 base at V and 4 bases at J, with 13 bases between. The CDR3 region is CASSIVGDGPYGYTF. In DNA form, the CDR3 reads TGTGCCAGTAGTATAGTGGGGGACGGCCCCTATGGCTACACCTTC.

The chain combines TRBV20-1 with TRBJ2-7; 7 nucleotides line up with TRBD2. CDR1 is DFQATT and CDR2 is SNEGSKA in the germline V gene (reference sequence). CDR3 size: 14 residues. J gave up 4 bases and V 5 bases, and 11 bases lay outside the gene matches. This CDR3 reads CSALLAEGAYEQYF. The CDR3 region has the DNA TGCAGTGCTCTGCTAGCGGAAGGCGCTTACGAGCAGTACTTC.

The chain is built from TRBV29-1 and TRBJ1-5, with TRBD1 as a possible D gene (5 bases). The CDR3 covers 11 residues. Germline lookup yields CDR1 SQVTM and CDR2 ANQGSEA. V lost 7 bases and J lost 7, with 11 bases in between. The CDR3 nucleotides read TGCAGCGCGAATGGGGGGCAGCCCCAGCATTTT. Its translation is CSANGGQPQHF.

J is TRBJ1-2 and V is TRBV6-1; TRBD1 aligns across 7 bases. The CDR3 has 12 residues. Germline V gene sequence: CDR1 MNHNS, CDR2 SASEGT. With 7 bases clipped from V and 4 bases from J, the junction kept 3 bases outside the gene matches. CDR3 sequence reads: CASKGAGYGYTF. Written as DNA, the CDR3 is TGTGCCAGCAAGGGGGCGGGCTATGGCTACACCTTC.